Sequencing of this T cell receptor (beta chain) was carried out in a study of T cell repertoires in cytomegalovirus infection. Study overall: Well-studied HLA-B-restricted CMV epitopes were used in the study alongside recently identified HLA-C-restricted ones. CMV infection and matching HLA type were both indicated by public TCR beta signatures.

Study findings and constraints: The cumulative frequency of public TCR beta families distinguished individuals who carried CMV together with the relevant HLA. The ex vivo response was dominated by HLA-C-restricted CMV-specific TCR beta clonotypes.

V shed 4 bases, J shed 1 base, and the junction held 5 bases outside the gene matches. The CDR3 covers 14 residues. CDR1 is DFQATT, CDR2 SNEGSKA, per germline (reference sequence). TCRdb reprocessed the reads with MiXCR, giving one entry per CDR3 protein. The data contain approximately 300,000 distinct CDR3 sequences, approximately 25% of them singletons. As to this clonotype: Its antigen remains unknown.

This chain connects TRBV20-1 to TRBJ2-5; 8 nucleotides line up with TRBD2. The sequences come from cultured PBMCs, collected from culture after CMV antigen stimulation. This TCR derives from a human donor in good health (CMV status not recorded). Some clones in this sample may be carry-over from other donors' samples. The CDR3 spells CSAMGLAGQETQYF. The CDR3 DNA reads TGCAGTGCTATGGGGCTAGCGGGCCAAGAGACCCAGTACTTC.